The 10 T cell receptor beta chains reported below all come from one sample, sequenced in a study of early T cells in non-severe SARS-CoV-2 infection. Using its own MiXCR run on the 5' RACE reads, TCRdb lists one record per CDR3 protein. Of some 82,000 distinct CDR3 sequences listed, about 12% are singletons. Material: whole blood, obtained at baseline. Every receptor here comes from an adult who was a healthcare worker with PCR-confirmed SARS-CoV-2 infection or an uninfected control (not recorded which).

This clonotype was detected ten times or more. V and J are TRBV20-1 and TRBJ1-5, with 7 bases fitting TRBD1. V lost 3 bases, J lost 7 bases, and 9 bases stayed unmatched. The germline V gene encodes CDR1 DFQATT and CDR2 SNEGSKA (reference sequence). CDR3 size: 14 residues. Here the CDR3 DNA reads TGCAGTGCTAGTAGGGCAGGGGGAGGACAGCCCCAGCATTTT. Translation: CSASRAGGGQPQHF.

The chain joins TRBV15 to TRBJ2-1; D ambiguous. Trimming removed 3 bases at V and 9 bases at J, with 9 bases between. This CDR3 has 12 amino acids. CDR1 LNHNV and CDR2 YYDKDF come from the germline V gene (reference sequence). The CDR3, as DNA: TGTGCCACCAGCAGGCCGACCCGTGAGCAGTTCTTC. Protein: CATSRPTREQFF.

This clonotype was recorded many times. V usage is TRBV10-1 and J usage is TRBJ2-3; 11 positions match TRBD2. The CDR3 contains 16 residues. CDR1 WNHNN and CDR2 SYGVQD come from the germline V gene (reference sequence). With 3 bases clipped from V and 7 bases from J, the junction kept 9 bases outside the gene matches. As DNA, the CDR3 is TGCGCCAGCAGTGATCCCGCGGGGACTAGCGGATATACGCAGTATTTT. This codes for CASSDPAGTSGYTQYF.

This clonotype appeared many times. The chain recombines TRBV6-5 with TRBJ2-1; D tentatively reads TRBD1 or TRBD2 (5 bases each). The CDR3 loop spans 13 amino acids. V lost 6 bases to trimming and J lost 8 bases, with 14 bases between them. CDR1 is MNHEY, CDR2 SVGAGI, per germline. Here the CDR3 DNA reads TGTGCCAGCAGCCACGCTCGGGGCGATGAGCAGTTCTTC. It specifies CASSHARGDEQFF.

There are many counts of this clonotype. The gene calls are TRBV20-1 and TRBJ2-3; 12 positions agree with TRBD2. This CDR3 has 16 residues. Germline assignment: CDR1 DFQATT and CDR2 SNEGSKA (reference sequence). With V trimmed by 1 base and J by 2 bases, 4 bases remained unmatched. CDR3 protein: CSARGWTSGTTDTQYF. CDR3 DNA: TGCAGTGCTAGAGGATGGACTAGCGGGACCACAGATACGCAGTATTTT.

The CDR3 is CASSLEGLSSYEQYF. The CDR3 DNA reads as TGTGCCAGCAGCTTAGAGGGGCTCAGCTCCTACGAGCAGTACTTC. The chain has TRBV11-2 and TRBJ2-7, with D possibly being TRBD1 (5 bases). The ends were cut back, 0 bases at V and 0 bases at J, with 9 bases in the middle. CDR1 SGHAT and CDR2 FQNNGV come from the germline V gene. The CDR3 is 15 residues long.

About this clonotype: Lacking the conserved final phenylalanine or tryptophan, this CDR3 likely reflects a read error. This sequence joins TRBV14 and TRBJ1-1, with a possible D match to TRBD1 (6 bases). V lost 1 base, J lost 11 bases, and 23 bases lay in between. The CDR3 is made up of 16 amino acids. Germline CDR1 reads SGHDN; CDR2 reads FVKESK. CDR3 nucleotide sequence: TGTGCCAGCAGCCAAGCGCGGGGGGCGAGCGGCGTGCCGGCTTTCTAT. This gives the protein CASSQARGASGVPAFY.

This clonotype has ten or more counts. The rearrangement joins TRBV20-1 to TRBJ2-5, with 10 bases lining up with TRBD2. J lost 5 bases, V lost 5 bases, and 5 bases had no gene match. CDR1 and CDR2 from the germline V gene are DFQATT and SNEGSKA (reference sequence). CDR3 size: 13 residues. In DNA form, the CDR3 reads TGCAGTGCTCGAGGGACTAGCGTTGAGACCCAGTACTTC. As protein: CSARGTSVETQYF.

This clonotype was detected many times. The chain has TRBV20-1 and TRBJ1-2, with 11 bases identical to TRBD1. V lost 2 bases and J lost 3; bases outside the gene matches: 14. The germline CDR1 and CDR2 sequences are DFQATT and SNEGSKA (reference sequence). The CDR3 has 18 residues. The CDR3 loop is CSARSIRTGGPLYYGYTF. The DNA of the CDR3 is TGCAGTGCTAGAAGCATAAGGACAGGGGGCCCCCTCTACTATGGCTACACCTTC.

This clonotype showed up just a few times. The chain links TRBV29-1 to TRBJ2-5, with D perhaps TRBD1 (6 bases). With 5 bases removed from V and 5 bases from J, the gap between germline ends came to 12 bases. Germline values: CDR1 SQVTM, CDR2 ANQGSEA. The length of the CDR3 is 12 residues. For the CDR3, the DNA is TGCAGCGTTTTCGCAGGGGCGGAGACCCAGTACTTC. Translation: CSVFAGAETQYF.